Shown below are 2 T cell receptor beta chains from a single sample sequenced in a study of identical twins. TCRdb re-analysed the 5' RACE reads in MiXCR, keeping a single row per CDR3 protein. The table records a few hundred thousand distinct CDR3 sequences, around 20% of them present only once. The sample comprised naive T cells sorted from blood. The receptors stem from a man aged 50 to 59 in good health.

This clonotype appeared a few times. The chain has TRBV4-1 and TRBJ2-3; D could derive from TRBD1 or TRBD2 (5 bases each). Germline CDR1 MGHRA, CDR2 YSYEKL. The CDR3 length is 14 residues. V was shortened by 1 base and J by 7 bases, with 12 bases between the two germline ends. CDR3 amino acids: CASSQGFGGNTQYF. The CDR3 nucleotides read TGCGCCAGCAGCCAAGGGTTTGGGGGAAATACGCAGTATTTT.

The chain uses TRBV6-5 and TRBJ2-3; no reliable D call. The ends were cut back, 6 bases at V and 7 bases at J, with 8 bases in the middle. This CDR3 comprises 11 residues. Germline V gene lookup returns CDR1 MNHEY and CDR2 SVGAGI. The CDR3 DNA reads TGTGCCAGCAGCGCGCGTTATACGCAGTATTTT. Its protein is CASSARYTQYF.